This T cell receptor (beta chain) was profiled in a study of T cells in Graves' hyperthyroidism and ophthalmopathy. Amplification of TCR beta CDR3 regions was performed using RNA transcripts as template. Primed by the HTBI set, a first-round RT-PCR was run on the TCR CDR3. TCRdb independently ran MiXCR on the multiplex PCR reads; one entry per CDR3 protein. The sample contains about 37,000 distinct CDR3 sequences, around half of which appear only once. It was uncontrolled infection, other autoimmune disease, pregnancy or lactation that excluded patients. The sample was blood. The TCR comes from a man in his forties or fifties with Graves' ophthalmopathy.

DNA of the CDR3: TGTGCCAGCAGCGAGGGGCCTGGTGAAAAACTGTTTTTT. It is translated as CASSEGPGEKLFF. The chain has TRBV9 and TRBJ1-4; D is perhaps TRBD1 (5 bases). Between the trimmed V and J ends, which lost 3 bases and 7 bases, there was a span of 10 bases. This CDR3 contains 13 residues. Germline CDR1 is SGDLS and CDR2 is YYNGEE.